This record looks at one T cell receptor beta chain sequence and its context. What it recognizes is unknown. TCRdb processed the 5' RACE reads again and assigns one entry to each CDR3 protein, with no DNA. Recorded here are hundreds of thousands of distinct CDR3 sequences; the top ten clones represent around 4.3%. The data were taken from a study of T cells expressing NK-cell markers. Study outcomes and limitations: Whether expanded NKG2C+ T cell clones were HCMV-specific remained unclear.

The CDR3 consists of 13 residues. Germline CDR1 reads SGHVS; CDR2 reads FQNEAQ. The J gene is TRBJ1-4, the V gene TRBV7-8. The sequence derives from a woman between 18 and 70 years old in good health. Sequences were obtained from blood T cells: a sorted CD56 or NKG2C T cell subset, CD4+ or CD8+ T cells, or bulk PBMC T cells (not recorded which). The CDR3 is CASSLGGGEKLFF.